The rows below give T cell receptor beta chains drawn from one sample of a study of control samples from healthy donors and cancer patients. Using immunoSEQ multiplex PCR, the repertoire was profiled, and TCRdb retains in-frame clones only, with some absent. The profile shows roughly 150,000 clones, around 90% of them singletons. The specimen sequenced was blood. The receptors stem from a man younger than 35 in good health. The CDR3 runs from the conserved cysteine through the conserved F or W. Each record gives: CDR3 DNA, CDR3 protein, D gene, clone size, J gene, V gene. The D gene is left open where the match is weak. Not all rows give a size; the values are once, few, many and, for expanded clones, a class.

cdr3_nt: TGTGCCAGCAACCACCGGGGAGTAAATCGGGGTCAGCCCCAGCATTTT
cdr3_aa: CASNHRGVNRGQPQHF
d_call: -
clone_size: -
j_call: TRBJ1-5
v_call: TRBV28

cdr3_nt: TGTGCCAGCAACCGGGACAGAGATCAGCCCCAGCATTTT
cdr3_aa: CASNRDRDQPQHF
d_call: TRBD1
clone_size: once
j_call: TRBJ1-5
v_call: TRBV5-8

cdr3_nt: TGTGCCAGCAGGGTAAGGAGGGCAGGGCGCTCTGGAAACACCATATATTTT
cdr3_aa: CASRVRRAGRSGNTIYF
d_call: -
clone_size: -
j_call: TRBJ1-3
v_call: TRBV11-2

cdr3_nt: TGTGCCAGCAGCCTCGACAGGGCTGATAGGCCCCTCCACTTT
cdr3_aa: CASSLDRADRPLHF
d_call: TRBD1
clone_size: -
j_call: TRBJ1-6
v_call: TRBV6-5

cdr3_nt: TGCAGCGTTGAAGATCACGGAGATGAAGCTTTCTTT
cdr3_aa: CSVEDHGDEAFF
d_call: -
clone_size: -
j_call: TRBJ1-1
v_call: TRBV29-1

cdr3_nt: TGTGCCAGCAGGTACTCCTTGATTCCTGGGGCCAATAATGAAAAACTGTTTTTT
cdr3_aa: CASRYSLIPGANNEKLFF
d_call: -
clone_size: -
j_call: TRBJ1-4
v_call: TRBV5-6

cdr3_nt: TGTGCCAGCAGTAGCGGGGGCTCCTTCCATGAGCAGTTCTTC
cdr3_aa: CASSSGGSFHEQFF
d_call: TRBD2
clone_size: -
j_call: TRBJ2-1
v_call: TRBV11-2

cdr3_nt: TGTGCCAGCAGCCAAGACGGACTAGCGGGGGGCCGCCAGTATTTT
cdr3_aa: CASSQDGLAGGRQYF
d_call: TRBD2
clone_size: -
j_call: TRBJ2-3
v_call: TRBV4-2

cdr3_nt: TGCGCCAGCAGTCAATCCTCGGGGACCCGCGACTCCGAGCAGTACTTC
cdr3_aa: CASSQSSGTRDSEQYF
d_call: -
clone_size: few
j_call: TRBJ2-7
v_call: TRBV23-1

cdr3_nt: TGTGCCAGTAGGAGGGACAGCCTCCAAGAGACCCAGTACTTC
cdr3_aa: CASRRDSLQETQYF
d_call: TRBD1
clone_size: -
j_call: TRBJ2-5
v_call: TRBV19

cdr3_nt: TGTGCCAGCAGCGTGTTGGAGACTGAAGCTTTCTTT
cdr3_aa: CASSVLETEAFF
d_call: -
clone_size: few
j_call: TRBJ1-1
v_call: TRBV7-9

cdr3_nt: TGTGCCAGCAGCTTCCCCCCGGAAGACACTGAAGCTTTCTTT
cdr3_aa: CASSFPPEDTEAFF
d_call: -
clone_size: -
j_call: TRBJ1-1
v_call: TRBV7-2

cdr3_nt: TGTGCCAGCAGGTCTTATTCCCTTGGGGAGCAGTACTTC
cdr3_aa: CASRSYSLGEQYF
d_call: -
clone_size: -
j_call: TRBJ2-7
v_call: TRBV28

cdr3_nt: TGTGCCAGCAGTTATGAGGTCACAGATACGCAGTATTTT
cdr3_aa: CASSYEVTDTQYF
d_call: -
clone_size: -
j_call: TRBJ2-3
v_call: TRBV6-5

cdr3_nt: TGTGCCAGCAGTTTACGACAGGGGAATCAGCCCCAGCATTTT
cdr3_aa: CASSLRQGNQPQHF
d_call: TRBD1
clone_size: -
j_call: TRBJ1-5
v_call: TRBV28

cdr3_nt: TGTGCCAGTAGTATAGGACCAGGGCTTGGTGGCTACACCTTC
cdr3_aa: CASSIGPGLGGYTF
d_call: -
clone_size: -
j_call: TRBJ1-2
v_call: TRBV19

cdr3_nt: TGTGCCAGCAGCCAAGATGGTCTGAGAGTAGCGGGGGTCTACGAGCAGTACTTC
cdr3_aa: CASSQDGLRVAGVYEQYF
d_call: TRBD2
clone_size: once
j_call: TRBJ2-7
v_call: TRBV4-2

cdr3_nt: TGTGCCAGCAGTCCGGACAGGGAATATGCAGATACGCAGTATTTT
cdr3_aa: CASSPDREYADTQYF
d_call: TRBD1
clone_size: -
j_call: TRBJ2-3
v_call: TRBV2

cdr3_nt: TGTGCCAGCAGCCCCGCGGGGTGGGGCGAAGCTTTCTTT
cdr3_aa: CASSPAGWGEAFF
d_call: -
clone_size: -
j_call: TRBJ1-1
v_call: TRBV7-2